This T cell receptor beta chain was captured in a study of T cells in Graves' hyperthyroidism and ophthalmopathy. The investigators amplified TCR beta CDR3 regions from RNA transcripts. HTBI primers were the set used in a first-round RT-PCR of the TCR CDR3. TCRdb reanalysed the multiplex PCR reads using MiXCR and keeps one entry per CDR3 protein. The sample yields under 450,000 distinct CDR3 sequences, more than 15% seen once. In regard to this clonotype: Its target is not known.

The CDR3 is 15 amino acids. The junction had 5 bases not matched to a gene; V was cut back by 1 base and J by 3 bases. Germline V lookup: CDR1 SQVTM, CDR2 ANQGSEA. Study conclusions and caveats: Onset of ophthalmopathy came a median roughly 6 months after the model predicted it.

This TCR derives from a woman aged 18-29 years with Graves' hyperthyroidism. This chain uses TRBV29-1 with TRBJ2-7, with 11 bases fitting TRBD1. Material for sequencing was blood. CDR3 DNA: TGCAGCGTTGAAGCCCGGGACAGGGGGAACTACGAGCAGTACTTC. It translates to CSVEARDRGNYEQYF.